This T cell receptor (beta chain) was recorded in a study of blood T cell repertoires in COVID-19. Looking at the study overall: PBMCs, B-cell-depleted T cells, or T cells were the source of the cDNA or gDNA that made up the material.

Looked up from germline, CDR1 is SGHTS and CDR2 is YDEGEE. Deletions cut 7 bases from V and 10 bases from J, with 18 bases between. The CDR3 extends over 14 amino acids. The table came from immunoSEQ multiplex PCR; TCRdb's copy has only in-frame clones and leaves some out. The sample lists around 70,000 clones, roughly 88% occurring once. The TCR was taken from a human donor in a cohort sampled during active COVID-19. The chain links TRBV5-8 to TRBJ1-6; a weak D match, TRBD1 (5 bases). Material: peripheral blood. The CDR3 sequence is CASGIGGVRSPLHF. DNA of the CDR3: TGTGCCAGCGGCATCGGGGGGGTACGGTCACCCCTCCACTTT.